The rows below give T cell receptor beta chains drawn from one sample of a study of identifying expanded T cells in peripheral blood. The repertoire was sequenced with immunoSEQ multiplex PCR; TCRdb's copy has only in-frame clones and lacks some. The sample has around 120,000 clones, 75% to 90% seen once; the top ten hold more than 2.5%. Sequenced material: blood. These receptor sequences come from a person aged 18-70 years in good health. The CDR3 runs from the conserved cysteine through the conserved F or W. D genes are given only for firm matches. Size is stated for part of the rows, as once, few or many counts, or as a class when the clone is expanded.

V gene	J gene	CDR3 length	clone size	D gene	CDR3 protein	CDR3 DNA
TRBV13	TRBJ1-2	16	-	-	CASSYSLTGGSYGYTF	TGTGCCAGCAGCTATAGTCTTACAGGAGGGAGCTATGGCTACACCTTC
TRBV28	TRBJ1-5	16	-	TRBD1	CASIRYRDRGQGAQHF	TGTGCCAGCATAAGATACCGGGACAGGGGGCAAGGAGCCCAGCATTTT
TRBV7-2	TRBJ1-1	13	-	-	CASSSGGNTEAFF	TGTGCCAGCAGCTCAGGTGGGAACACTGAAGCTTTCTTT
TRBV5-1	TRBJ1-1	15	-	TRBD1	CASRPQGAGFTEAFF	TGCGCCAGCAGACCCCAGGGGGCCGGGTTCACTGAAGCTTTCTTT
TRBV21-1	TRBJ2-7	15	-	-	CASSVPSGGIYEQYF	TGTGCCAGCAGCGTCCCTAGCGGGGGGATCTACGAGCAGTACTTC
TRBV4-1	TRBJ2-6	22	-	-	CASSQAVINLGSSSSGANVLTF	TGCGCCAGCAGCCAAGCGGTTATAAATCTGGGCAGCTCAAGCTCTGGGGCCAACGTCCTGACTTTC
TRBV19	TRBJ2-7	14	-	-	CASSGLRGSYEQYF	TGTGCCAGTAGTGGGCTCAGGGGAAGTTACGAGCAGTACTTC
TRBV7-6	TRBJ2-7	13	-	-	CASSSSPGSEQYF	TGTGCCAGCAGCTCGTCTCCCGGCTCCGAGCAGTACTTC
TRBV7-2	TRBJ2-7	14	once	TRBD2	CASSLGLAGDEQYF	TGTGCCAGCAGCTTAGGTCTAGCGGGAGATGAGCAGTACTTC
TRBV9	TRBJ1-6	16	few	TRBD1	CASSPEGTGLGGPLHF	TGTGCCAGCAGCCCCGAGGGGACAGGCCTTGGGGGACCCCTCCACTTT
TRBV14	TRBJ2-1	14	few	TRBD2	CASSQEMKSGAQFF	TGTGCCAGCAGCCAAGAAATGAAGAGCGGGGCGCAGTTCTTC
TRBV30	TRBJ1-2	11	few	TRBD1	CAWDRGGGYTF	TGTGCCTGGGACAGGGGTGGGGGCTACACCTTC
TRBV19	TRBJ2-7	15	-	TRBD2	CASSPPPGTSGEQYF	TGTGCCAGTAGTCCACCCCCCGGGACTAGCGGCGAGCAGTACTTC
TRBV14	TRBJ1-2	13	-	-	CASSHTHTGGYTF	TGTGCCAGCAGCCATACACATACAGGGGGCTACACCTTC
TRBV2	TRBJ2-5	14	-	TRBD2	CATGSKGGQETQYF	TGTGCCACCGGGTCGAAGGGAGGGCAAGAGACCCAGTACTTC
TRBV5-6	TRBJ1-5	17	-	-	CASSLGGRMNLGQPQHF	TGTGCCAGCAGCTTGGGCGGGAGGATGAATTTGGGTCAGCCCCAGCATTTT
TRBV5-6	TRBJ2-7	14	-	-	CASSLAGGGYEQYF	TGTGCCAGCAGCTTGGCCGGGGGCGGTTACGAGCAGTACTTC
TRBV5-1	TRBJ2-3	16	-	-	CASRTTPGGRTDTQYF	TGCGCCAGCAGAACCACCCCAGGAGGGCGCACAGATACGCAGTATTTT
TRBV7-2	TRBJ1-1	13	-	-	CASSLFQGTEAFF	TGTGCCAGCAGCTTATTTCAGGGAACTGAAGCTTTCTTT
TRBV5-1	TRBJ1-1	15	-	-	CASSLGPGTSTEAFF	TGCGCCAGCAGCTTAGGTCCGGGAACGAGCACTGAAGCTTTCTTT
TRBV10-3	TRBJ2-1	13	-	TRBD2	CAISGTSAGEQFF	TGTGCCATCAGCGGGACTAGCGCTGGTGAGCAGTTCTTC
TRBV4-3	TRBJ1-3	16	-	TRBD1	CASSQETGASGNTIYF	TGCGCCAGCAGCCAAGAGACAGGGGCGTCTGGAAACACCATATATTTT
TRBV18	TRBJ1-2	16	-	-	CASSPRLVGGTRGYTF	TGTGCCAGCTCACCACGATTAGTTGGGGGTACAAGAGGCTACACCTTC
TRBV4-1	TRBJ1-2	17	-	-	CASSQDRLGGGSYGYTF	TGCGCCAGCAGCCAAGATCGGCTCGGGGGAGGATCCTATGGCTACACCTTC
TRBV19	TRBJ2-7	14	-	TRBD1	CASMTPGQGKKQYF	TGTGCCAGTATGACTCCGGGACAGGGGAAAAAGCAGTACTTC
TRBV10-1	TRBJ1-5	17	-	-	CASSEERGGRPNQPQHF	TGCGCCAGCAGTGAGGAGAGGGGGGGGCGTCCGAATCAGCCCCAGCATTTT
TRBV15	TRBJ1-2	15	-	TRBD1	CATSTRDRWNYGYTF	TGTGCCACCAGCACCCGGGACAGATGGAACTATGGCTACACCTTC
TRBV6-1	TRBJ1-2	14	-	-	CASSEEGQIYGYTF	TGTGCCAGCAGTGAAGAGGGACAAATTTATGGCTACACCTTC
TRBV29-1	TRBJ2-6	12	-	-	CSPDRGANVLTF	TGCAGCCCCGATCGGGGGGCCAACGTCCTGACTTTC
TRBV28	TRBJ1-1	12	-	-	CASSLAGLVAFF	TGTGCCAGCAGTTTAGCGGGGTTGGTAGCTTTCTTT
TRBV6-6	TRBJ1-1	16	-	TRBD1	CASGEMDRGRYTEAFF	TGTGCCAGCGGAGAAATGGACAGGGGGAGGTACACTGAAGCTTTCTTT
TRBV5-1	TRBJ1-1	17	-	TRBD1	CASSLAHRTGGAGEAFF	TGCGCCAGCAGCTTGGCGCACCGGACAGGGGGCGCGGGTGAAGCTTTCTTT
TRBV19	TRBJ1-1	13	-	TRBD1	CASKGQLNTEAFF	TGTGCCAGCAAGGGACAGCTAAACACTGAAGCTTTCTTT
TRBV11-2	TRBJ2-2	15	-	-	CASSLVQAPTGELFF	TGTGCCAGCAGCTTAGTCCAAGCTCCCACCGGGGAGCTGTTTTTT
TRBV19	TRBJ2-7	13	-	-	CASSNSGRSEQYF	TGTGCCAGTAGTAATAGCGGAAGGAGCGAGCAGTACTTC
TRBV15	TRBJ2-3	16	-	-	CATSRGGTSSTDTQYF	TGTGCCACCAGCAGAGGAGGGACATCGAGCACAGATACGCAGTATTTT